This T cell receptor (beta chain) derives from a study of T cell responses to AZD1222 COVID-19 vaccine. This clone was recorded only once. The repertoire was sequenced with immunoSEQ multiplex PCR; TCRdb's copy has only in-frame clones and lacks some. In the table there are about 130,000 clones, approximately 94% of which are singletons. Germline loops: CDR1 SEHNR, CDR2 FQNEAQ (reference sequence). V was pared by 3 bases and J by 8 bases, with 13 bases of the junction left unmatched. The CDR3 has 16 amino acids. This clonotype was sampled from an adult in good health. Sequencing was performed on peripheral blood, taken on day 0 of AZD1222 vaccination. The J gene is TRBJ2-1, the V gene TRBV7-9; 7 positions agree with TRBD2. In nucleotides, the CDR3 is TGTGCCAGCAGCTTCGCTCGGCGCGGGAGTGGTGATGAGCAGTTCTTC. Its protein is CASSFARRGSGDEQFF.